This entry lists 23 T cell receptor beta chains sequenced from one sample in a study of shared clonotypes between healthy human individuals. Libraries were prepared by immunoSEQ multiplex PCR; TCRdb keeps only in-frame clonotypes and omits some of them. Among about 110,000 clones, under 70% were seen once, and the ten largest hold around 24%. The sequenced sample was memory CD8+ T cells sorted from blood. The subset here: CD45RO+ cells pooled with CCR7-negative TemRA cells. These receptors came from a woman in her 30s in good health.

This rearrangement joins TRBV27 to TRBJ2-7; D ambiguous. CDR3 length: 13 residues. Per the germline V gene, CDR1 is MNHEY and CDR2 is SMNVEV (reference sequence). The V and J ends lost 5 bases and 3 bases respectively, with 11 bases between them. CDR3 sequence reads: CASSPGTLYEQYF. For the CDR3, the DNA is TGTGCCAGCAGTCCCGGAACCCTCTACGAGCAGTACTTC.

The rearrangement joins TRBV21-1 to TRBJ2-5; the D segment call TRBD1 is taken from the table without a DNA check. TRBV21-1 is a pseudogene segment. The CDR3 extends over 16 amino acids. The CDR3 spells CASSADRVDSEETQYF. The CDR3 DNA sequence: TGTGCCAGCAGCGCGGACAGGGTTGATTCCGAAGAGACCCAGTACTTC.

This rearrangement joins TRBV18 to TRBJ2-5, with a tentative D call TRBD2 (5 bases). Germline V gene sequence: CDR1 KGHSH, CDR2 LQKENI. V was cut by 3 bases and J by 2 bases, with 10 bases left in between. The CDR3 runs to 14 residues. The CDR3 coding sequence is TGTGCCAGCTCACCTCTCGGGGTACAAGAGACCCAGTACTTC. It specifies CASSPLGVQETQYF. The full variable domain, with the rest looked up from reference TRBV18 and TRBJ2-5, is NAGVMQNPRHLVRRRGQEARLRCSPMKGHSHVYWYRQLPEEGLKFMVYLQKENIIDESGMPKERFSAEFPKEGPSILRIQQVVRGDSAAYFCASSPLGVQETQYFGPGTRLLVL.

The chain has TRBV5-8 and TRBJ1-5; 7 nucleotides agree with TRBD1. The ends lost 0 bases at V and 6 bases at J; junction bases unmatched: 9. Germline-derived CDR1 and CDR2 are SGHTS and YDEGEE. This CDR3 is 16 amino acids long. The CDR3: CASSLVYRGFSQPQHF. DNA of the CDR3: TGTGCCAGCAGCTTGGTATACAGGGGTTTTAGTCAGCCCCAGCATTTT.

This sequence joins TRBV25-1 and TRBJ2-7; a weak D match, TRBD1 (6 bases). Deletions cut 5 bases from V and 0 bases from J, with 11 bases between. The germline CDR1 and CDR2 sequences are MGHDK and SYGVNS. The CDR3 has 14 amino acids. CDR3 coding DNA: TGTGCCAGCAGTACCCGGGACAACTCCTACGAGCAGTACTTC. Residues: CASSTRDNSYEQYF.

This clone was seen a handful of times. The gene calls are TRBV25-1 and TRBJ2-2; tentative D call: TRBD2 (6 bases). There are 16 residues in the CDR3. The germline gives CDR1 MGHDK, CDR2 SYGVNS. Trimming took 10 bases from V and 5 from J, leaving 23 bases between them. This chain's CDR3 is CATKNSSGGATGELFF. The CDR3 DNA is TGTGCCACTAAGAATTCCTCAGGAGGGGCTACCGGGGAGCTGTTTTTT.

The chain recombines TRBV13 with TRBJ2-7; 14 nucleotides line up with TRBD2. From germline, CDR1 is PRHDT and CDR2 FYEKMQ (reference sequence). The CDR3 length is 15 residues. After removal of 8 bases from V and 4 bases from J, the junction contained 7 bases not matched to a gene. CDR3 DNA: TGTGCCAGCGGGGGCGGGACTAGCGGGAGTTACGAGCAGTACTTC. Amino acid sequence: CASGGGTSGSYEQYF.

The CDR3 sequence: CASKSTGANTEAFF. The CDR3 DNA follows: TGTGCCAGCAAATCGACAGGGGCGAACACTGAAGCTTTCTTT. This chain links TRBV4-2 with TRBJ1-1; 8 bases map to TRBD1. V gave up 7 bases and J gave up 1 base; unmatched junction bases: 5. This CDR3 contains 14 residues. In germline, CDR1 is LGHNA, CDR2 YNFKEQ.

The CDR3 sequence is CASSDGRDTGELFF. In DNA, the CDR3 is TGCGCCAGCAGTGACGGGAGGGACACCGGGGAGCTGTTTTTT. The J gene is TRBJ2-2, the V gene TRBV10-1; TRBD2 matches 8 bases. Germline CDR1 reads WNHNN; CDR2 reads SYGVQD (reference sequence). The length of the CDR3 is 14 residues. V lost 3 bases and J lost 3; bases outside the gene matches: 0.

The CDR3 nucleotides read TGTGCCAGCAGCTTAGTTTCAGTCGAGCCTTTCACTGAAGCTTTCTTT. Its protein product is CASSLVSVEPFTEAFF. V usage is TRBV11-2 and J usage is TRBJ1-1; D gene ambiguous. The CDR3 consists of 16 residues. Trimming pared 1 base from V and 4 bases from J, leaving 16 bases between. Looked up from germline, CDR1 is SGHAT and CDR2 is FQNNGV.

The rearrangement links TRBV28 to TRBJ2-7; TRBD1 aligns across 11 bases. Germline V lookup: CDR1 MDHEN, CDR2 SYDVKM. The CDR3 loop spans 14 amino acids. The V segment lost 6 bases and the J segment 3 bases; nucleotides outside the gene matches: 4. The CDR3: CASRTGTGGYEQYF. As DNA, the CDR3 is TGTGCCAGCAGGACCGGGACAGGGGGCTACGAGCAGTACTTC. The full variable domain, rest sourced from reference TRBV28 and TRBJ2-7, is DVKVTQSSRYLVKRTGEKVFLECVQDMDHENMFWYRQDPGLGLRLIYFSYDVKMKEKGDIPEGYSVSREKKERFSLILESASTNQTSMYLCASRTGTGGYEQYFGPGTRLTVT.

This clone was detected a few times. This chain connects TRBV6-5 to TRBJ2-1; 8 bases are a match to TRBD2. This CDR3 comprises 13 residues. The germline V gene has CDR1 MNHEY and CDR2 SVGAGI. The V segment lost 6 bases and the J segment 9 bases; nucleotides outside the gene matches: 7. This chain's CDR3 is CASRSPAGVEQFF. CDR3 sequence (DNA): TGTGCCAGCAGGTCTCCAGCGGGAGTTGAGCAGTTCTTC.

The chain joins TRBV4-1 to TRBJ2-7; D gene uncertain. Trimming shortened V by 4 bases and J by 2 bases, and 9 bases separated the two germline ends. The CDR3 sequence is 13 residues long. Looked up from germline, CDR1 is MGHRA and CDR2 is YSYEKL. CDR3 in amino acids: CASSPDRPYEQYF. The CDR3 DNA reads as TGCGCCAGCAGCCCGGACCGACCCTACGAGCAGTACTTC.

The J gene is TRBJ1-2, the V gene TRBV5-6, with TRBD1 matching 7 bases. Germline V lookup: CDR1 SGHDT, CDR2 YYEEEE. The length of the CDR3 is 14 residues. J gave up 8 bases and V 3 bases, and 10 bases lay outside the gene matches. DNA for the CDR3: TGTGCCAGCAGCTCGAACAATGGACAGGCCGGCTACACCTTC. It specifies CASSSNNGQAGYTF. The full variable domain, in which reference TRBV5-6 and TRBJ1-2 provide the parts outside the CDR3, is DAGVTQSPTHLIKTRGQQVTLRCSPKSGHDTVSWYQQALGQGPQFIFQYYEEEERQRGNFPDRFSGHQFPNYSSELNVNALLLGDSALYLCASSSNNGQAGYTFGSGTRLTVV.

The rearrangement joins TRBV7-8 to TRBJ2-2; a weak D match, TRBD1 (5 bases). The CDR3 is 15 residues long. CDR1 and CDR2 from the germline V gene are SGHVS and FQNEAQ. V gave up 2 bases and J gave up 7 bases, with 14 bases separating them. The CDR3 loop is CASSLPSGISGELFF. The CDR3 bases are TGTGCCAGCAGCTTACCTTCAGGGATTAGCGGGGAGCTGTTTTTT.

This clone was recorded a few times. This rearrangement joins TRBV15 to TRBJ1-2; tentatively, D is TRBD1 (5 bases). Germline V lookup: CDR1 LNHNV, CDR2 YYDKDF (reference sequence). There are 16 residues in the CDR3. V was pared by 1 base and J by 6 bases, with 18 bases between. CDR3 amino acids: CATSRVPAPTGDGYTF. In DNA form, the CDR3 reads TGTGCCACCAGCAGAGTCCCGGCCCCCACGGGGGATGGCTACACCTTC.

This chain uses TRBV28 with TRBJ1-2, with 8 bases fitting TRBD1. This CDR3 region has 15 residues. The germline V gene has CDR1 MDHEN and CDR2 SYDVKM. J gave up 8 bases and V 9 bases, and 17 bases lay outside the gene matches. This chain's CDR3 is CASNPLGQERDGYTF. As DNA, the CDR3 is TGTGCCAGTAATCCCCTGGGACAGGAAAGGGACGGCTACACCTTC.

The chain uses TRBV28 and TRBJ2-7, with 12 bases identical to TRBD2. Per the germline V gene, CDR1 is MDHEN and CDR2 is SYDVKM. The trim removed 3 bases at V and 0 bases at J, leaving 6 bases unmatched. The CDR3 is 17 amino acids. This CDR3 reads CASSFETSGGNSYEQYF. CDR3 sequence (DNA): TGTGCCAGCAGTTTCGAGACTAGCGGGGGAAACTCCTACGAGCAGTACTTC.

This sequence joins TRBV29-1 and TRBJ2-2; D gene unclear. CDR3 size: 11 residues. Germline CDR1 reads SQVTM; CDR2 reads ANQGSEA. V was trimmed by 7 bases and J by 2 bases, leaving 5 bases between them. The CDR3 DNA reads as TGCAGCGGATACAACACCGGGGAGCTGTTTTTT. Its protein product is CSGYNTGELFF.

This clone was picked up one time. The rearrangement joins TRBV10-3 to TRBJ2-7; D perhaps matches TRBD1 (6 bases). Trimming removed 0 bases at V and 3 bases at J, with 30 bases between. The germline V gene encodes CDR1 ENHRY and CDR2 SYGVKD. The CDR3 spans 21 residues. The CDR3 loop is CAISESMSPLMDSARIYEQYF. The CDR3 DNA reads as TGTGCCATCAGTGAGTCTATGTCCCCGCTCATGGACAGTGCCAGAATCTACGAGCAGTACTTC.

The genes are TRBV27 and TRBJ2-5, with 10 bases that match TRBD1. V was clipped by 6 bases and J by 2 bases; unmatched bases: 15. The CDR3 covers 18 residues. CDR1 and CDR2 (germline): MNHEY, SMNVEV (reference sequence). The DNA of the CDR3 is TGTGCCAGCAGCCTAAGGGTGACAGGGGGCTTAAGGCAAGAGACCCAGTACTTC. This codes for CASSLRVTGGLRQETQYF.

This clone occurred many times. The chain links TRBV5-1 to TRBJ1-1; 12 nucleotides agree with TRBD1. Per the germline V gene, CDR1 is SGHRS and CDR2 is YFSETQ. CDR3 length: 15 residues. Trimming cost V 3 bases and J 6 bases; bases outside gene matches: 6. The CDR3 loop is CASSSTRDRGPEAFF. Here the CDR3 DNA reads TGCGCCAGCAGCTCCACCCGGGACAGGGGGCCTGAAGCTTTCTTT.

The chain combines TRBV27 with TRBJ1-1; D perhaps matches TRBD1 (6 bases). This CDR3 region has 18 residues. Trimming left V 0 bases short and J 0 bases short, with 17 bases between. Germline CDR1 reads MNHEY; CDR2 reads SMNVEV (reference sequence). CDR3 loop: CASSLSPPGVRMNTEAFF. The CDR3 nucleotides are TGTGCCAGCAGTTTATCTCCGCCAGGGGTACGCATGAACACTGAAGCTTTCTTT.